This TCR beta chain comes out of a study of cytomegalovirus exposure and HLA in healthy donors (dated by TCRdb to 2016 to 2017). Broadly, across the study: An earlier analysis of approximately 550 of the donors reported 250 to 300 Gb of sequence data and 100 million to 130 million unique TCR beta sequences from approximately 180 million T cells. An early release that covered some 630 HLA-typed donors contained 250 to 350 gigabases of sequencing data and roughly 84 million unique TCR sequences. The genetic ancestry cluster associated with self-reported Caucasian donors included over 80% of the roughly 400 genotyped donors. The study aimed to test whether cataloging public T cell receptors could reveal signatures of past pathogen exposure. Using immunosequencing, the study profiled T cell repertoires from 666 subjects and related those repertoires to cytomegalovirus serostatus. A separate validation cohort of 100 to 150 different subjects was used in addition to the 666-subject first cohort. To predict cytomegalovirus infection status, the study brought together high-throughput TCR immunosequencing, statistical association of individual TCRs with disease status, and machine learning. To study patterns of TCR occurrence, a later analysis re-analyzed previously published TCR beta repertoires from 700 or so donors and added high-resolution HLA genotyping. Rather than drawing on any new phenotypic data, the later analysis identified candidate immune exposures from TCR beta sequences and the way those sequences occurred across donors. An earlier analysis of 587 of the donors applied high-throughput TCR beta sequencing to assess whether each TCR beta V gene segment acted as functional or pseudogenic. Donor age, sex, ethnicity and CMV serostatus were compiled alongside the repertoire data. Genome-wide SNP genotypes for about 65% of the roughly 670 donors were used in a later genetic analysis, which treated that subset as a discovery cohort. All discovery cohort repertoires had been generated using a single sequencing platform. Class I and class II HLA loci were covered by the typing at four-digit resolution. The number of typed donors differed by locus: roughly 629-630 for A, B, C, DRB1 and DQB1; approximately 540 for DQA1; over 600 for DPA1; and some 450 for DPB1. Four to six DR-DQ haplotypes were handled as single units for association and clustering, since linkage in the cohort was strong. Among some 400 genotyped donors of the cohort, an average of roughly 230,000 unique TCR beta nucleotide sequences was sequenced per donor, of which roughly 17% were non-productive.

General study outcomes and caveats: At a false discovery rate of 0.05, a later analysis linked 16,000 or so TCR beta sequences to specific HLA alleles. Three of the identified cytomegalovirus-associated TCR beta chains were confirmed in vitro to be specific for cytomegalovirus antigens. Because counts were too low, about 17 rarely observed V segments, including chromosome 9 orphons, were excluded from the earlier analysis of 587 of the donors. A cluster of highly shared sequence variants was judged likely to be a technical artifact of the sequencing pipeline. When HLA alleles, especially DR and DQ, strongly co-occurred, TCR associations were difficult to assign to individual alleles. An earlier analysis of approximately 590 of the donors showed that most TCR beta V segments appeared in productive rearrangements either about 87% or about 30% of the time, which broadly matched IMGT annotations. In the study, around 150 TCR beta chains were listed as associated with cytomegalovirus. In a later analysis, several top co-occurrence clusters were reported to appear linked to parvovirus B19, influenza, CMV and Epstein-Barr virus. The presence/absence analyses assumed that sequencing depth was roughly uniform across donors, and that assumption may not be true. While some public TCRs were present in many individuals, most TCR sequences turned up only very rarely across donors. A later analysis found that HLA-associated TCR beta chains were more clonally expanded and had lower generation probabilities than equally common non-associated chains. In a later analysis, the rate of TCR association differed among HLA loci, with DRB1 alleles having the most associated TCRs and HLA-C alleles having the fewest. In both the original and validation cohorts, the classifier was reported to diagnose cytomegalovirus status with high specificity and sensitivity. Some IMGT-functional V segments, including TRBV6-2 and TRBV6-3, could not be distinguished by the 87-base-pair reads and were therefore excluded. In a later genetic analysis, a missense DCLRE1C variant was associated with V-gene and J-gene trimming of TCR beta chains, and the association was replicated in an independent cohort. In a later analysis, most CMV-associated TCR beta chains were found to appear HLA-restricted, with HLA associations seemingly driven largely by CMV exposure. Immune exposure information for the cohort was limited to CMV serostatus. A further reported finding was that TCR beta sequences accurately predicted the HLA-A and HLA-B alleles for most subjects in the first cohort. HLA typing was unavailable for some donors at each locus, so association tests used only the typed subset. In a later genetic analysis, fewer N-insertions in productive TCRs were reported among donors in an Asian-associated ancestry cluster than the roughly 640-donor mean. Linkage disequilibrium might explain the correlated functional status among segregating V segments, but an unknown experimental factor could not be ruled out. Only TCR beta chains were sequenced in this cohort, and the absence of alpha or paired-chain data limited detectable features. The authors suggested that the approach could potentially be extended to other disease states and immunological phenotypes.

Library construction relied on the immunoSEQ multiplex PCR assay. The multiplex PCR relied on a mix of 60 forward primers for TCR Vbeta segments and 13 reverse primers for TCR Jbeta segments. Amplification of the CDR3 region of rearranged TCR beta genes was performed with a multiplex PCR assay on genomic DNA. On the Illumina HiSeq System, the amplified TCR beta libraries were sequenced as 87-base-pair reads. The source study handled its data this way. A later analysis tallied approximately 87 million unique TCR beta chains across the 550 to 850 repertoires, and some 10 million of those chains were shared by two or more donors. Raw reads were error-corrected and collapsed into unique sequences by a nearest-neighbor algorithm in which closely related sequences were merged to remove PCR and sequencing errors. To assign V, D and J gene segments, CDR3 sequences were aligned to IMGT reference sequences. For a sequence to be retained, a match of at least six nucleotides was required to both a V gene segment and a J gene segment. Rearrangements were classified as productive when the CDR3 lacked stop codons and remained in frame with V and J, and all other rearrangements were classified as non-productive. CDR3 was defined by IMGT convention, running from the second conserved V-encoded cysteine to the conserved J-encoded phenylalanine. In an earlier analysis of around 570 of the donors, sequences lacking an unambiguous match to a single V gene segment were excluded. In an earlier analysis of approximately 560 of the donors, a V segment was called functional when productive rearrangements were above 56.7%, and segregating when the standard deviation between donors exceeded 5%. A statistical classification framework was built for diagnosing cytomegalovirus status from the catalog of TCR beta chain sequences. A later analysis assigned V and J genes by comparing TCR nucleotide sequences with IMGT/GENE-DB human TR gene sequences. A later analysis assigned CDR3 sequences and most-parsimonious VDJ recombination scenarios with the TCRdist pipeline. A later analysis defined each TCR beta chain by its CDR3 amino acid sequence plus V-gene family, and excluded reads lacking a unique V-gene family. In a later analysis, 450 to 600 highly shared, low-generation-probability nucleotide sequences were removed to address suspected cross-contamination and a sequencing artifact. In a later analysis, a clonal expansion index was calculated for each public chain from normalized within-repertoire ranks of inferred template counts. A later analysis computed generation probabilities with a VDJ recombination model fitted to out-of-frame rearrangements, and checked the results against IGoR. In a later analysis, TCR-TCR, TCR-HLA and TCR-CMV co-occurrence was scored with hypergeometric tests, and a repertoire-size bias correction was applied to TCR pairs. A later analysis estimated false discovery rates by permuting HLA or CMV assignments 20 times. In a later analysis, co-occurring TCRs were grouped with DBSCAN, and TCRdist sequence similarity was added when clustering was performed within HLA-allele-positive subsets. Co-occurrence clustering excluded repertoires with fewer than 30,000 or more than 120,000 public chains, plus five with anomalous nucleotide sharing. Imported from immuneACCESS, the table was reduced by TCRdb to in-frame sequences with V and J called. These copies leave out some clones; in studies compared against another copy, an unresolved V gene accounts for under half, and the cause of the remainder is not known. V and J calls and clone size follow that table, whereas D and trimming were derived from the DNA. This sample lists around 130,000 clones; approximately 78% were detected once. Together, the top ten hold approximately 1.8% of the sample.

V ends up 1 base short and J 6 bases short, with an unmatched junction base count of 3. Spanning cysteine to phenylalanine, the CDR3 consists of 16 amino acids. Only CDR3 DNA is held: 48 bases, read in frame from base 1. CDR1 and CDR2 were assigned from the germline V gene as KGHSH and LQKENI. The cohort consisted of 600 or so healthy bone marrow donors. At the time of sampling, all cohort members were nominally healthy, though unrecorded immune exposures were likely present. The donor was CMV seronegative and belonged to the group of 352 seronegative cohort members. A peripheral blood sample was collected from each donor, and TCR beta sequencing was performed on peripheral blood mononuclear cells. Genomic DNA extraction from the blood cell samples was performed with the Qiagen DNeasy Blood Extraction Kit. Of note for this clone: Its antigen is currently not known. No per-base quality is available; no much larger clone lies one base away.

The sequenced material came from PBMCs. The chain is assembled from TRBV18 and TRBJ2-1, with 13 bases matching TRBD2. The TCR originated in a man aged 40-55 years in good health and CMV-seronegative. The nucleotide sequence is TGTGCCAGCTCACCACTAAGGACTAGCGGGAGCAATGAGCAGTTCTTC. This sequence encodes CASSPLRTSGSNEQFF.